Here is one T cell receptor (beta chain) with its context. Its antigen is not known. TCRdb's table, derived via immunoSEQ multiplex PCR, lists solely in-frame clones and lacks some. The sample has 200,000 or so clones; more than 75% are singletons. The data are from a study of cytomegalovirus exposure and HLA in healthy donors. Study overall: The 95 to 150 validation repertoires, a later analysis reported, used the same platform as the 666 first-cohort repertoires. General study points: In vitro testing confirmed a few CMV-associated chains as specific for CMV antigens. The TCR clusters that emerged in the first cohort tended, a later analysis found, to co-occur in the 120 or so validation repertoires. According to the study, 150 to 200 TCR beta chains were cytomegalovirus-associated.

Germline V gene lookup returns CDR1 SNHLY and CDR2 FYNNEI. Trimming removed 5 bases from V and 4 bases from J, with 11 bases in between. The CDR3 loop spans 14 amino acids. The TCR comes from a woman younger than 35 in good health and CMV-seropositive. The sample consisted of PBMCs. The chain combines TRBV2 with TRBJ2-2, with a weak D call TRBD2 (6 bases). The DNA for the CDR3 is TGTGCCAGCAGTTTGGAGGGCTTCACCGGGGAGCTGTTTTTT. This codes for CASSLEGFTGELFF.